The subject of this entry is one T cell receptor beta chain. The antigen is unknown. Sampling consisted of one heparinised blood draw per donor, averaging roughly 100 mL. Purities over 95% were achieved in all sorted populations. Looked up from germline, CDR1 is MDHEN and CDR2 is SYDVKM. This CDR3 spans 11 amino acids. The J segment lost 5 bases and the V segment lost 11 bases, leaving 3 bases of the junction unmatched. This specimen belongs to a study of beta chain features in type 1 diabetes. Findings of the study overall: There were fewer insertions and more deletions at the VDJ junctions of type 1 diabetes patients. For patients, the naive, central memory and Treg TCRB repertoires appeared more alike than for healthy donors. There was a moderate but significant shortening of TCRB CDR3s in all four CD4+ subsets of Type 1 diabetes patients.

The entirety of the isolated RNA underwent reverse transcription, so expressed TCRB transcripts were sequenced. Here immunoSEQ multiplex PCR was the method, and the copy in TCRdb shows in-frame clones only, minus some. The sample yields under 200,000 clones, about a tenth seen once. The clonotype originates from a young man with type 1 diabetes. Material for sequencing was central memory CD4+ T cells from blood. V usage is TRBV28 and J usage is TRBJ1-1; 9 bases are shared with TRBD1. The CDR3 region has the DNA TGTGCCGGACAGGGGAGGACTGAAGCTTTCTTT. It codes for CAGQGRTEAFF.